This passage covers 7 T cell receptor beta chains from one sample sequenced in a study of cytomegalovirus exposure and HLA in healthy donors. Researchers ran the PCR with 60 Vbeta and 13 Jbeta primers. Profiled with immunoSEQ multiplex PCR; TCRdb holds only in-frame clones, not every one. Here the sample spans around 59,000 clones, roughly 80% being singletons. The sequencing input was PBMCs. These receptor sequences come from a woman between 40 and 50 years old in good health and CMV-seronegative.

The chain combines TRBV19 with TRBJ1-5; TRBD1 matches 7 bases. The germline V gene has CDR1 LNHDA and CDR2 SQIVND (reference sequence). J was trimmed by 6 bases and V by 6 bases; bases with no gene match: 11. The CDR3 loop spans 15 amino acids. CDR3 sequence (DNA): TGTGCCAGTAGCCGCAGGGGGGCGATTCTTCAGCCCCAGCATTTT. Protein product: CASSRRGAILQPQHF.

This clone is labeled medium-sized (0.01 to 0.1%). The rearrangement uses TRBV11-2 and TRBJ2-7; 8 bases are a match to TRBD1. V shed 6 bases, J shed 4 bases, and the junction held 8 bases outside the gene matches. The germline V gene encodes CDR1 SGHAT and CDR2 FQNNGV. This CDR3 spans 14 amino acids. In nucleotides, the CDR3 is TGTGCCAGCAGTCACCCGGACAGGGAGTACGAGCAGTACTTC. It translates to CASSHPDREYEQYF. The entire variable domain, with the rest obtained from reference TRBV11-2 and TRBJ2-7, is as follows: EAGVAQSPRYKIIEKRQSVAFWCNPISGHATLYWYQQILGQGPKLLIQFQNNGVVDDSQLPKDRFSAERLKGVDSTLKIQPAKLEDSAVYLCASSHPDREYEQYFGPGTRLTVT.

The chain recombines TRBV18 with TRBJ2-3; weak D call: TRBD2 (5 bases). Per germline, CDR1 KGHSH and CDR2 LQKENI. The CDR3 length is 16 residues. V was cut by 3 bases and J by 1 base, with 14 bases left in between. The CDR3 sequence is CASSPQNRDGTDTQYF. The CDR3 coding sequence is TGTGCCAGCTCACCTCAAAATCGGGATGGCACAGATACGCAGTATTTT.

This rearrangement joins TRBV6-4 to TRBJ2-1, with D hard to call. V gave up 6 bases and J gave up 2 bases, with 14 bases separating them. The CDR3 totals 15 residues. Germline V CDR1 and CDR2: MRHNA, SNTAGT. This chain's CDR3 is CASRPEDWPYNEQFF. CDR3 sequence (DNA): TGTGCCAGCAGGCCTGAGGATTGGCCCTACAATGAGCAGTTCTTC.

The rearrangement joins TRBV5-6 to TRBJ1-3; 10 nucleotides align to TRBD1. Germline lookup yields CDR1 SGHDT and CDR2 YYEEEE. Losses at the gene ends were 4 bases for V and 6 bases for J; bases not matched to a gene: 7. There are 15 residues in the CDR3. This CDR3 reads CASSRRTGGLNTIYF. The CDR3 region has the DNA TGTGCCAGCAGCCGGAGGACAGGGGGATTAAACACCATATATTTT.

V gene TRBV7-8 combines with J gene TRBJ2-3; 8 bases line up with TRBD2. J lost 8 bases, V lost 5 bases, and 12 bases had no gene match. The CDR3 has 15 amino acids. Per germline, CDR1 SGHVS and CDR2 FQNEAQ. The CDR3 sequence is CASSILAEASGTQYF. As DNA, the CDR3 is TGTGCCAGCAGCATACTAGCGGAGGCTTCGGGTACGCAGTATTTT. Together with reference TRBV7-8 and TRBJ2-3, the CDR3 gives the full variable domain: GAGVSQSPRYKVAKRGQDVALRCDPISGHVSLFWYQQALGQGPEFLTYFQNEAQLDKSGLPSDRFFAERPEGSVSTLKIQRTQQEDSAVYLCASSILAEASGTQYFGPGTRLTVL.

This clone was recorded a few times. The J gene is TRBJ2-5, the V gene TRBV9; weak D call: TRBD1 (6 bases). Germline values: CDR1 SGDLS, CDR2 YYNGEE. Trimming removed 0 bases at V and 1 base at J, with 10 bases between. The CDR3 sequence is 15 residues long. CDR3 sequence reads: CASSVAQGFQETQYF. The CDR3 coding sequence is TGTGCCAGCAGCGTAGCACAGGGATTCCAAGAGACCCAGTACTTC.